The rows below give T cell receptor beta chains drawn from one sample of a study of blood T cell repertoires in COVID-19. Here immunoSEQ multiplex PCR was the method, and the copy in TCRdb shows in-frame clones only, minus some. This sample has roughly 380,000 clones, with more than 75% found just once. Material: PBMCs or T cells enriched from blood (not recorded which). These receptors were collected from a man aged 30 to 39 who had recovered from COVID-19. CDR3s include the opening cysteine and the closing phenylalanine or tryptophan. A D gene is named only where the DNA matches it firmly. Not every row has a clone size; where given, it reads once, few, many or a size class.

size	V	D	J	DNA	CDR3
.	TRBV7-2	TRBD1	TRBJ1-2	TGTGCCAGCAGGGCAGGGGGCTTCTATGGCTACACCTTC	CASRAGGFYGYTF
.	TRBV10-2	.	TRBJ2-6	TGCGCCAGCAGTCAGCCCCCGGGGAGAGCCTCTGGGGCCAACGTCCTGACTTTC	CASSQPPGRASGANVLTF
.	TRBV7-9	.	TRBJ1-4	TGTGCCAGCAGCCTAGGGAGGGCTAATGAAAAACTGTTTTTT	CASSLGRANEKLFF
.	TRBV4-2	TRBD1	TRBJ1-2	TGTGCCAGCAGCCCGGACAGGGAAGCTAACTATGGCTACACCTTC	CASSPDREANYGYTF
few	TRBV11-2	.	TRBJ2-7	TGTGCCAGCAGCTTCTTTAGCCAGGGTTATTACGAGCAGTACTTC	CASSFFSQGYYEQYF
.	TRBV12-3/TRBV12-4	TRBD1	TRBJ2-3	TGTGCCAGCAGATGGACAGGGGACGATACGCAGTATTTT	CASRWTGDDTQYF
.	TRBV15	.	TRBJ1-5	TGTGCCACCAGCCGCGCGGGGTACAATCAGCCCCAGCATTTT	CATSRAGYNQPQHF
once	TRBV15	.	TRBJ1-6	TGTGCCACCGCAGGGCACTCCTATAATTCACCCCTCCACTTT	CATAGHSYNSPLHF
.	TRBV7-9	TRBD1	TRBJ1-2	TGTGCCAGCGGAAGGACAGGGAAAGATAGGGGAGGAGATGGCTACACCTTC	CASGRTGKDRGGDGYTF
few	TRBV11-3	.	TRBJ1-1	TGTGCCAGCAGCGTACAGGCCTACACTGAAGCTTTCTTT	CASSVQAYTEAFF
.	TRBV7-9	.	TRBJ1-3	TGTGCCAGCAGCTTCCAGGGCGAAAACACCATATATTTT	CASSFQGENTIYF
.	TRBV7-2	.	TRBJ2-7	TGTGCCAGCAGCGGGTCGGGATGGGCTTTTGGCGAGCAGTACTTC	CASSGSGWAFGEQYF
.	TRBV5-1	TRBD1	TRBJ2-7	TGCGCCAGCACCATAACGACAGGGATTAACGAGCAGTACTTC	CASTITTGINEQYF
.	TRBV6-2/TRBV6-3	TRBD1	TRBJ1-1	TGTGCCAGCAGCCCTACCCCGACAGGGGTTGGTGAAGCTTTCTTT	CASSPTPTGVGEAFF
.	TRBV14	.	TRBJ1-2	TGTGCCAGCAGCCTCCTTTACGGCCAGGCGAATGGCTACACCTTC	CASSLLYGQANGYTF
.	TRBV19	.	TRBJ1-1	TGTGCCAGTAGACTTGAAACGAACACTGAAGCTTTCTTT	CASRLETNTEAFF
.	TRBV27	TRBD1	TRBJ2-2	TGTGCCAGCAGATCGGCTGGACAGGGTTGGAGGGAGCTGTTTTTT	CASRSAGQGWRELFF
.	TRBV27	.	TRBJ1-2	TGTGCCAGCAGTTTCATTCCCTTTGGGCATACCGACGGCTACACCTTC	CASSFIPFGHTDGYTF
.	TRBV7-9	.	TRBJ1-1	TGTGCCAGCAGCTTATTTTTCGTTGAAGCTTTCTTT	CASSLFFVEAFF
.	TRBV27	TRBD1	TRBJ1-6	TGTGCCAGCAGAAGGGGACAGGGGACATATAATTCACCCCTCCACTTT	CASRRGQGTYNSPLHF
once	TRBV19	TRBD1	TRBJ2-7	TGTGCCAGTAGTCCAGGGGGTCTAGGCTACGAGCAGTACTTC	CASSPGGLGYEQYF
.	TRBV3-1/TRBV3-2	.	TRBJ1-4	TGTGCCAGCAGCCAAACCCGGTGGGCGTCTAATGAAAAACTGTTTTTT	CASSQTRWASNEKLFF
.	TRBV2	.	TRBJ2-3	TGTGCCAGCAGGACTCGTCACTCAGATACGCAGTATTTT	CASRTRHSDTQYF
.	TRBV3-1/TRBV3-2	.	TRBJ1-1	TGTGCCAGCAGCCTCGGACTCACGCAGAACACTGAAGCTTTCTTT	CASSLGLTQNTEAFF
.	TRBV7-8	TRBD1	TRBJ1-2	TGTGCCAGCAGCCCCCGACAGGGCTCAACTGGCTATGGCTACACCTTC	CASSPRQGSTGYGYTF
.	TRBV9	.	TRBJ2-1	TGTGCCAGCAACACCAGGCAAACCAATGAGCAGTTCTTC	CASNTRQTNEQFF
.	TRBV28	TRBD1	TRBJ1-5	TGTGCCAGCAGTCCCCCCGGGACAGGAGCCCTTTATAGCAATCAGCCCCAGCATTTT	CASSPPGTGALYSNQPQHF
.	TRBV18	.	TRBJ2-5	TGTGCCAGCTCACCCACAGGCCAAGAGACCCAGTACTTC	CASSPTGQETQYF
.	TRBV18	TRBD1	TRBJ1-5	TGTGCCAGCTCACCAGCAGGGACAGGGGGAGGCAATCAGCCCCAGCATTTT	CASSPAGTGGGNQPQHF
.	TRBV5-6	TRBD1	TRBJ1-1	TGTGCCAGCAGCTTCGGGACAGGGGACACTGAAGCTTTCTTT	CASSFGTGDTEAFF
.	TRBV18	.	TRBJ1-2	TGTGCCAGCTCAGGCACAGGTTCTCATGGCTACACCTTC	CASSGTGSHGYTF